One sample yielded the 13 T cell receptor beta chains listed below, sequenced in a study of CDR3 diversity in severe acne. TCRdb re-analysed the PCR reads in MiXCR, keeping a single row per CDR3 protein. The table includes 79,000 or so distinct CDR3 sequences, 45% to 50% detected once. Material for sequencing was blood. All receptors come from a male donor with severe acne vulgaris.

With respect to this clonotype: A much larger clone lies one base from this, so it may be a read error. The chain carries TRBV29-1 and TRBJ1-3; D possibly corresponds to TRBD1 (6 bases). The germline gives CDR1 SQVTM, CDR2 ANQGSEA. The CDR3 runs to 14 residues. V dropped 7 bases and J dropped 3 bases, with 16 bases sitting between them. CDR3 in amino acids: CSADDRNGGNTIYF. Here the CDR3 DNA reads TGCAGCGCAGACGACAGGAATGGTGGAAACACCATATATTTT.

The V gene is TRBV2, the J gene TRBJ2-7; no firm D call. CDR3 length equals 13 residues. V was clipped by 7 bases and J by 1 base, with 11 bases between them. Germline CDR1 reads SNHLY; CDR2 reads FYNNEI. The CDR3 loop is CASTQRSSYEQYF. The CDR3 DNA follows: TGTGCCAGCACTCAGAGGAGTTCCTACGAGCAGTACTTC.

This clonotype was observed many times. The chain has TRBV5-6 and TRBJ2-3; no definite D call. This CDR3 contains 14 residues. Germline V gene sequence: CDR1 SGHDT, CDR2 YYEEEE. V was pared by 4 bases and J by 4 bases, with 13 bases between. The CDR3 DNA sequence: TGTGCCAGCAGCCTTGGATTGAGGCCAGATACGCAGTATTTT. Translating it yields CASSLGLRPDTQYF.

This clonotype was counted at least ten times. The chain recombines TRBV11-1 with TRBJ2-7; the D gene is possibly TRBD2 (6 bases). CDR3 size: 14 residues. The V gene's germline CDR1 is SGHAT and CDR2 FQDESV (reference sequence). V lost 5 bases, J lost 3 bases, and 14 bases lay in between. CDR3 sequence reads: CASSRGLLGYEQYF. The CDR3 DNA reads as TGTGCCAGCAGCCGGGGACTCCTTGGCTACGAGCAGTACTTC. The entire variable domain, with the rest obtained from reference TRBV11-1 and TRBJ2-7, is as follows: EAEVAQSPRYKITEKSQAVAFWCDPISGHATLYWYRQILGQGPELLVQFQDESVVDDSQLPKDRFSAERLKGVDSTLKIQPAELGDSAMYLCASSRGLLGYEQYFGPGTRLTVT.

The chain recombines TRBV12-3 or TRBV12-4 with TRBJ2-1; TRBD2 agrees at 10 bases. V lost 7 bases and J lost 4; bases outside the gene matches: 7. The CDR3 has 15 amino acids. CDR3 loop: CASTILAGKYNEQFF. As DNA, the CDR3 is TGTGCCAGCACTATACTAGCGGGAAAATACAATGAGCAGTTCTTC.

The chain carries TRBV2 and TRBJ2-3; TRBD2 agrees at 9 bases. J gave up 0 bases and V 1 base, and 2 bases lay outside the gene matches. CDR1 SNHLY and CDR2 FYNNEI come from the germline V gene. The CDR3 is 16 amino acids. The CDR3 DNA follows: TGTGCCAGCAGTGAAGGGACTAGCGACAGCACAGATACGCAGTATTTT. Translation: CASSEGTSDSTDTQYF.

The rearrangement links TRBV27 to TRBJ1-1, with D hard to call. CDR1 and CDR2 (germline): MNHEY, SMNVEV (reference sequence). The CDR3 has 14 residues. The V and J ends lost 3 bases and 2 bases respectively, with 10 bases between them. The CDR3 DNA is TGTGCCAGCAGTTTTTCGCAGGACAACACTGAAGCTTTCTTT. This sequence encodes CASSFSQDNTEAFF.

The table lists this clonotype with many counts. CDR3 in amino acids: CASSRSSGGPQETQYF. As DNA, the CDR3 is TGCGCCAGCAGCCGTTCTAGCGGGGGTCCTCAAGAGACCCAGTACTTC. The V gene is TRBV5-1, the J gene TRBJ2-5, with 10 positions matching TRBD2. J gave up 2 bases and V 4 bases, and 8 bases lay outside the gene matches. Germline V gene lookup returns CDR1 SGHRS and CDR2 YFSETQ. This CDR3 spans 16 amino acids.

Worth noting for this clonotype: A much larger clone lies one base from this, so it may be a read error. This chain uses TRBV12-3 or TRBV12-4 with TRBJ1-1; D remains ambiguous. The CDR3 contains 13 residues. CDR3 loop: CASSLFQNTGAFF. The CDR3 DNA sequence: TGTGCCAGCAGTTTATTTCAGAACACTGGAGCTTTCTTT.

This rearrangement joins TRBV11-3 to TRBJ2-3; D call uncertain. Trimming cost V 5 bases and J 11 bases, with 17 bases left between them. Germline CDR1 and CDR2: SGHNT and YENEEA. The CDR3 totals 13 residues. The CDR3 here is CASSPGLYNEQYF. CDR3 DNA sequence: TGTGCCAGCAGCCCGGGCCTATACAATGAGCAGTATTTT.

This clonotype was observed at least ten times. V and J are TRBV28 and TRBJ2-1; tentatively, D is TRBD2 (6 bases). The V gene lost 9 bases and the J gene lost 7 bases, with 19 bases spanning the gap. The CDR3 covers 14 residues. Germline CDR1 and CDR2: MDHEN and SYDVKM. CDR3 coding DNA: TGTGCCAGTTCCCTAGATGCGGGATCAAATGAGCAGTTCTTC. Protein product: CASSLDAGSNEQFF.

This sequence joins TRBV6-5 and TRBJ1-1; weak D call: TRBD1 (6 bases). The germline V gene encodes CDR1 MNHEY and CDR2 SVGAGI. The CDR3 covers 16 residues. With 2 bases removed from V and 0 bases from J, the gap between germline ends came to 13 bases. In nucleotides, the CDR3 is TGTGCCAGCAGTTACCTGCCAGGGGCTGTGAACACTGAAGCTTTCTTT. Residues: CASSYLPGAVNTEAFF.

This clonotype was seen repeatedly, ten times or more. The J gene is TRBJ2-5, the V gene TRBV25-1, with D unresolved. V was clipped by 8 bases and J by 0 bases, with 19 bases between them. This CDR3 has 16 residues. CDR1 and CDR2 (germline): MGHDK, SYGVNS. The CDR3 is CASESYTVGDQETQYF. CDR3 DNA sequence: TGTGCCAGCGAAAGCTACACGGTTGGGGACCAAGAGACCCAGTACTTC.